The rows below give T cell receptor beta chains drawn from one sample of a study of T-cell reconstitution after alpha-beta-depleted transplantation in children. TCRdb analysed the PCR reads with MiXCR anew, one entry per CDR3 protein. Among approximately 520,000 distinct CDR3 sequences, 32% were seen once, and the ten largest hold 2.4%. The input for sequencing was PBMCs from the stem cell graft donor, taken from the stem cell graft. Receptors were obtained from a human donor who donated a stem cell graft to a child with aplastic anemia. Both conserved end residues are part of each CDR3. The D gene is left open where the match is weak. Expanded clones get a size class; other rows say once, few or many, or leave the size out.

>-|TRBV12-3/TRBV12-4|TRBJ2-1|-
CASSPLFNTNEQFF
TGTGCCAGCAGTCCCCTCTTCAACACCAATGAGCAGTTCTTC
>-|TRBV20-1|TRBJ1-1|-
CSALVGTTEAFF
TGCAGTGCTCTCGTCGGGACCACTGAAGCTTTCTTT
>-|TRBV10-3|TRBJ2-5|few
CAISEGETQYF
TGTGCCATCAGTGAAGGGGAGACCCAGTACTTC
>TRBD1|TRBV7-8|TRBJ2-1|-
CASSLGVGTGQGASLYEQFF
TGTGCCAGCAGCTTGGGTGTAGGGACGGGACAGGGGGCGAGTCTCTATGAGCAGTTCTTC
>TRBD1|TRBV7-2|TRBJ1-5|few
CASSLQGDRGQPQHF
TGTGCCAGCAGCCTACAGGGGGATCGTGGTCAGCCCCAGCATTTT
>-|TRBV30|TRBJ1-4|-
CAWSAAVTNEKLFF
TGTGCCTGGAGTGCGGCAGTTACTAATGAAAAACTGTTTTTT
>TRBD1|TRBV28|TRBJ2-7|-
CASSLPDRVPTEQYF
TGTGCCAGCAGCCTCCCCGACAGGGTTCCGACCGAGCAGTACTTC
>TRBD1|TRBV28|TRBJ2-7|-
CASSPGTALPYEQYF
TGTGCCAGCAGTCCCGGGACAGCTTTACCTTACGAGCAGTACTTC
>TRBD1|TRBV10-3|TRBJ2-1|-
CAISESRGTGRGNEQFF
TGTGCCATCAGTGAGTCACGAGGGACAGGGAGAGGCAATGAGCAGTTCTTC
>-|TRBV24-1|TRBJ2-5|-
CATGKKGVQETQYF
TGTGCCACCGGGAAGAAAGGAGTCCAAGAGACCCAGTACTTC
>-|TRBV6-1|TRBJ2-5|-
CASIQGSGLSETQYF
TGTGCCAGCATTCAGGGGAGTGGTTTGAGCGAGACCCAGTACTTC
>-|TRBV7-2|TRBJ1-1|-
CASSPQGKMNTEAFF
TGTGCCAGCAGCCCACAAGGGAAAATGAACACTGAAGCTTTCTTT
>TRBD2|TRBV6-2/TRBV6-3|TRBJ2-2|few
CASSYRYLAGFTGELFF
TGTGCCAGCAGTTACCGGTACTTAGCGGGATTCACCGGGGAGCTGTTTTTT
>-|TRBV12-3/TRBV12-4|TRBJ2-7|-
CASSLRGQARGEQYF
TGTGCCAGCAGTTTACGGGGACAAGCCCGGGGCGAGCAGTACTTC
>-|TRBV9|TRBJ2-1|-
CASSATGSSYNEQFF
TGTGCCAGCAGCGCCACAGGGAGCTCCTACAATGAGCAGTTCTTC
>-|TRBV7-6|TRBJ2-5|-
CASSLSWRAGETQYF
TGTGCCAGCAGCTTAAGTTGGAGGGCCGGAGAGACCCAGTACTTC
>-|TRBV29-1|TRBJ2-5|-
CSVEVPVGLSQTQYF
TGCAGCGTTGAAGTTCCAGTCGGACTAAGTCAGACCCAGTACTTC
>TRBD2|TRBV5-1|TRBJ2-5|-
CASSLGLAGIPQETQYF
TGCGCCAGCAGCTTGGGTCTAGCGGGGATACCTCAAGAGACCCAGTACTTC
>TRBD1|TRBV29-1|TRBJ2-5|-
CSVEGDRVFQETQYF
TGCAGCGTTGAGGGGGACAGGGTTTTCCAAGAGACCCAGTACTTC
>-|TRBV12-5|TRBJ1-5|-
CASGLPFPGPQHF
TGTGCTAGTGGTTTGCCCTTCCCTGGCCCCCAGCATTTT
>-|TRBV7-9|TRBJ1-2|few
CASSLVSGDYGYTF
TGTGCCAGCAGCTTAGTGTCCGGGGACTATGGCTACACCTTC
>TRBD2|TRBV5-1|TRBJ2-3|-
CASSRGDSLPTQYF
TGCGCCAGCAGCCGGGGGGACTCTTTGCCTACGCAGTATTTT
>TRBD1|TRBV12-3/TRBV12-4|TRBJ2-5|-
CASRKTGVQETQYF
TGTGCCAGCAGGAAGACAGGGGTACAAGAGACCCAGTACTTC
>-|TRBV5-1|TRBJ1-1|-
CASSPSPVQHTEAFF
TGCGCCAGCAGCCCCTCCCCGGTGCAGCACACTGAAGCTTTCTTT
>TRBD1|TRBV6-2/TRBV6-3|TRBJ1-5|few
CASRRGTGIGSGNQPQHF
TGTGCCAGCAGGCGGGGGACAGGGATTGGGTCGGGCAATCAGCCCCAGCATTTT
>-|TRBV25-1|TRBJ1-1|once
CASSTRTGKNTEAFF
TGTGCCAGCAGTACCCGGACGGGTAAGAACACTGAAGCTTTCTTT
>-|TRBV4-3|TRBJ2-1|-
CASSQGHFLGSSYNEQFF
TGCGCCAGCAGCCAAGGGCATTTTCTGGGGTCCTCCTACAATGAGCAGTTCTTC
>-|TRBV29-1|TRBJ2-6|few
CSVAYGDSGANVLTF
TGCAGCGTTGCTTACGGGGACTCTGGGGCCAACGTCCTGACTTTC
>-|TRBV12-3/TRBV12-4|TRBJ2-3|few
CASSLGGYPLTDTQYF
TGTGCCAGCAGTTTAGGGGGATACCCCCTCACAGATACGCAGTATTTT
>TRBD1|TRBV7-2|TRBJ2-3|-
CASSPDRGLADTQYF
TGTGCCAGCAGCCCAGACAGGGGGTTGGCAGATACGCAGTATTTT
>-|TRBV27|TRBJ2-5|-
CSSSFQGTMETQYF
TGTTCCAGCAGTTTTCAGGGCACAATGGAGACCCAGTACTTC
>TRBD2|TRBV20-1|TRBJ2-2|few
CSARLAGGYTGELFF
TGCAGTGCTAGACTAGCGGGAGGGTACACCGGGGAGCTGTTTTTT
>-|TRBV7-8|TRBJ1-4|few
CASSLEVGSGEKLFF
TGTGCCAGCAGCTTAGAAGTGGGGTCCGGGGAAAAACTGTTTTTT
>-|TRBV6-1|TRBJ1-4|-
CASRNRIYRVEKLFF
TGTGCCAGCAGGAACAGAATCTACAGAGTTGAAAAACTGTTTTTT
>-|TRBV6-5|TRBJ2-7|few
CASQGSYEQYF
TGTGCCAGCCAGGGATCCTACGAGCAGTACTTC
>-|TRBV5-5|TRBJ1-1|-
CASNKMASEAFF
TGTGCCAGCAACAAAATGGCCAGTGAAGCTTTCTTT
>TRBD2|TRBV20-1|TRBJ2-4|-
CSAGTRGAKNIQYF
TGCAGTGCCGGGACTAGGGGGGCCAAAAACATTCAGTACTTC
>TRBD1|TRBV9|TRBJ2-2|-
CASSPRPSGTGHTGELFF
TGTGCCAGCAGCCCACGGCCTTCCGGGACAGGGCACACCGGGGAGCTGTTTTTT
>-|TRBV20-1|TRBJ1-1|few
CSAYSDAEAFF
TGCAGTGCTTACAGCGACGCTGAAGCTTTCTTT
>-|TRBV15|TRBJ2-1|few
CATSRVSSSDEQFF
TGTGCCACCAGCAGAGTCAGCAGTTCGGATGAGCAGTTCTTC